This T cell receptor (beta chain) is from a study of Tregs in tolerant kidney transplant recipients. Method: immunoSEQ multiplex PCR; TCRdb's copy keeps in-frame clones and lacks some. The listing contains about 30,000 clones. The J segment lost 0 bases and the V segment lost 1 base, leaving 11 bases of the junction unmatched. Germline CDR1 reads SQVTM; CDR2 reads ANQGSEA. There are 17 residues in the CDR3. Study findings and constraints: The most relevant donor-specific Treg TCRbeta repertoire apparently came from expansion with activated donor B cells. For some patients, primers changed over time, blocking nucleotide-level comparison. Antigen-driven expansion was suggested because donor-specific Tregs expanded more than all Tregs in tolerant patients. Few patients were studied, so findings need validation in larger groups.

A word on this clone: Its antigen is as yet unknown. With the read ending 3 residues before the CDR3 end, the germline J gene is used to fill in that end.

The TCR was taken from a human donor who received a combined kidney and bone marrow transplant. V is TRBV29-1 and J is TRBJ2-7, with 8 bases identical to TRBD1. The sequencing used CD8+ T cells from blood, collected before the transplant. CDR3 in amino acids: CSVEVGGLTGDSYEQYF. The CDR3 DNA, read in part, is TGCAGCGTTGAAGTGGGGGGACTGACAGGGGACTCCTACGAG.